What follows describes a single T cell receptor (beta chain). Per the study methods: Amplification of reference gene primers provided the estimated nucleated cell counts. Sequencing was performed with immunoSEQ multiplex PCR; in TCRdb, only in-frame clones are kept and a portion is missing. V and J calls and clone size come straight from that table; D and trimming were deduced from the DNA. The table shows hundreds of thousands of clones, with 85% occurring only once. The sample belongs to a study of blood T cell repertoires in COVID-19. Background on the study: The United States, Italy and Spain supplied acute and convalescent COVID-19 samples. PBMCs, B-cell-depleted T cells, or T cells provided the cDNA or gDNA that made up the material.

V was pared by 5 bases and J by 3 bases, with 14 bases between. CDR1 and CDR2 from the germline V gene are MDHEN and SYDVKM. The CDR3 runs 15 residues. Symptom resolution, clearance, or two negative PCRs marked the recovered donors of Cohort 3. The source of this sequence is a woman aged 45 to 65 who had recovered from COVID-19. Sequenced input: PBMCs or T cells enriched from blood (not recorded which). The chain has TRBV28 and TRBJ1-5; D unclear. CDR3 residues: CASSRTWQDNQPQHF. CDR3 bases: TGTGCCAGCAGTAGAACCTGGCAGGACAATCAGCCCCAGCATTTT.